Shown below are 4 T cell receptor beta chains from a single sample sequenced in a study of blood T cell repertoires in COVID-19. The data were produced by immunoSEQ multiplex PCR, yet TCRdb's version contains in-frame clones alone and is incomplete. The table has about 130,000 clones, approximately 87% seen once; the top ten hold 2% to 3%. Sequenced: peripheral blood. All receptors derive from a man in his forties or fifties with active COVID-19.

The rearrangement links TRBV9 to TRBJ2-1; 8 bases align to TRBD2. CDR3 length equals 16 residues. Looked up from germline, CDR1 is SGDLS and CDR2 is YYNGEE. The V gene end was trimmed by 5 bases and the J gene end by 5 bases; junction bases not matched to a gene: 12. The CDR3 protein is CASSISGGGLDNEQFF. The DNA for the CDR3 is TGTGCCAGCAGTATAAGCGGGGGCGGTTTGGACAATGAGCAGTTCTTC.

The chain couples TRBV2 to TRBJ1-2, with TRBD1 identical over 8 bases. V trimming: 4 bases; J trimming: 8 bases; junction bases outside the gene matches: 6. The V gene's germline CDR1 is SNHLY and CDR2 FYNNEI. The CDR3 is 13 residues long. In nucleotides, the CDR3 is TGTGCCAGCAGTGGACAGGGGATGGGAGGCTACACCTTC. Its translation is CASSGQGMGGYTF.

V and J are TRBV2 and TRBJ2-7, with D possibly being TRBD1 (5 bases). With 4 bases removed from V and 3 bases from J, the gap between germline ends came to 10 bases. Germline CDR1 SNHLY, CDR2 FYNNEI. The CDR3 is 13 residues long. As DNA, the CDR3 is TGTGCCAGCAGTGTGCAGGGATACTACGAGCAGTACTTC. It specifies CASSVQGYYEQYF.

This clone was picked up many times. The rearrangement joins TRBV5-4 to TRBJ2-1, with 7 bases identical to TRBD2. CDR3 length: 15 residues. Per the germline V gene, CDR1 is SGHNT and CDR2 is YYREEE (reference sequence). The trim removed 0 bases at V and 6 bases at J, leaving 6 bases unmatched. The CDR3 DNA reads TGTGCCAGCAGCTTGGACGGGGGGAGGGGCAATGAGCAGTTCTTC. Protein sequence: CASSLDGGRGNEQFF.